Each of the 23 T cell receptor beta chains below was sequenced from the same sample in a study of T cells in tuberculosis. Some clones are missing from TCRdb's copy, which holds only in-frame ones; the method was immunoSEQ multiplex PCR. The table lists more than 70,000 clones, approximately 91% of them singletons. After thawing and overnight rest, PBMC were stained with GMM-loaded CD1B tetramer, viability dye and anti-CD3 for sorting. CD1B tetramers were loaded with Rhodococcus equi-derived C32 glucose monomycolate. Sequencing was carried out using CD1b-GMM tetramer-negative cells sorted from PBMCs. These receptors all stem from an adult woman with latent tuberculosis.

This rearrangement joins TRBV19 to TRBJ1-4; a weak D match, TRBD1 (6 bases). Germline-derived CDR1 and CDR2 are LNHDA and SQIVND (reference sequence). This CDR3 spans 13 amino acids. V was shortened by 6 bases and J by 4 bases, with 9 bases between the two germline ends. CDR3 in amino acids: CASRRQDNEKLFF. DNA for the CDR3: TGTGCCAGTAGAAGACAGGATAATGAAAAACTGTTTTTT.

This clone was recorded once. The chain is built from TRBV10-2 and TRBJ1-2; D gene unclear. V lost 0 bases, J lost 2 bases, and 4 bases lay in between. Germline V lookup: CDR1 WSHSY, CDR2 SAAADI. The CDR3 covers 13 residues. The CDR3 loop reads CASSESPNYGYTF. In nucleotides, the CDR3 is TGCGCCAGCAGTGAGTCCCCAAACTATGGCTACACCTTC.

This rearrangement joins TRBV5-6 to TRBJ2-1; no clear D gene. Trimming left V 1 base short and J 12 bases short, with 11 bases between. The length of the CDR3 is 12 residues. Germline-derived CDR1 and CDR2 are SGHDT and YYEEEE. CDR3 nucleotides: TGTGCCAGCAGCTTGCCTAGTCGAGGGCAGTTCTTC. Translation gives CASSLPSRGQFF.

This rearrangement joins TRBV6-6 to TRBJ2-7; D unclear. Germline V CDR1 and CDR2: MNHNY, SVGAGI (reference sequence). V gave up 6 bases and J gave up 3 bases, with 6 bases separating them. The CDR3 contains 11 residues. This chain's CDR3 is CASSRGYEQYF. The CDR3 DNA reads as TGTGCCAGCAGCCGAGGCTACGAGCAGTACTTC.

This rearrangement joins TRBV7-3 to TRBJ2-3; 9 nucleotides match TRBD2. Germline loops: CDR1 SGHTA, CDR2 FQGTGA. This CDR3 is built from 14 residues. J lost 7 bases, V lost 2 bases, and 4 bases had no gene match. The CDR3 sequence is CASSLGGGAYTQYF. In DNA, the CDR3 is TGTGCCAGCAGCTTAGGCGGGGGGGCGTATACGCAGTATTTT. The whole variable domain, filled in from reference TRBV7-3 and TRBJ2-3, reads GAGVSQTPSNKVTEKGKYVELRCDPISGHTALYWYRQSLGQGPEFLIYFQGTGAADDSGLPNDRFFAVRPEGSVSTLKIQRTERGDSAVYLCASSLGGGAYTQYFGPGTRLTVL.

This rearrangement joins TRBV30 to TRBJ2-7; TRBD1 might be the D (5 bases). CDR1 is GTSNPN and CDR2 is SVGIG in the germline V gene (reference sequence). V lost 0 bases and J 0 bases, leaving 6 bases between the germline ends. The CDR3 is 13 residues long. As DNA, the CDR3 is TGTGCCTGGAGTGTAGGGGTCTCCTACGAGCAGTACTTC. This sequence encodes CAWSVGVSYEQYF.

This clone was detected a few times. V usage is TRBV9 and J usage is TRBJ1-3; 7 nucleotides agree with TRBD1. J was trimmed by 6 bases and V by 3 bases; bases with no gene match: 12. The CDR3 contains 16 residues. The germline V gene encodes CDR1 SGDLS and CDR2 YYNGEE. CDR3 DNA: TGTGCCAGCAGCGGGGATCTTCTAGGGGGCGAAAACACCATATATTTT. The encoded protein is CASSGDLLGGENTIYF.

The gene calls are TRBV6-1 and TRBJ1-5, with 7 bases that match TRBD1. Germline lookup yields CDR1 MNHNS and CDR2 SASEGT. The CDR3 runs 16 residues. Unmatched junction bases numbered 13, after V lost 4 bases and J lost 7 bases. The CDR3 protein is CASSATSGGVYQPQHF. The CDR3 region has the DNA TGTGCCAGCAGTGCAACGTCAGGGGGTGTTTACCAGCCCCAGCATTTT.

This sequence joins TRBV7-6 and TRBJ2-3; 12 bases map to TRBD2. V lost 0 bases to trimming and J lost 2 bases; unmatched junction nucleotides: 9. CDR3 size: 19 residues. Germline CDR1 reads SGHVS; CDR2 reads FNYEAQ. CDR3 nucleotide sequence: TGTGCCAGCAGCTTAGCGCTAATTACTAGCGGGGGGCCCACAGATACGCAGTATTTT. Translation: CASSLALITSGGPTDTQYF.

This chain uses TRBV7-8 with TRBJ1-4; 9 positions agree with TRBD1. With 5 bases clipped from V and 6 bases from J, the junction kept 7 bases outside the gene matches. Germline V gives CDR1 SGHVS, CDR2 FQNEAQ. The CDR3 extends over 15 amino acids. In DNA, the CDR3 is TGTGCCAGCAGCCCGACAGGGGGAGGGGATGAAAAACTGTTTTTT. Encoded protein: CASSPTGGGDEKLFF.

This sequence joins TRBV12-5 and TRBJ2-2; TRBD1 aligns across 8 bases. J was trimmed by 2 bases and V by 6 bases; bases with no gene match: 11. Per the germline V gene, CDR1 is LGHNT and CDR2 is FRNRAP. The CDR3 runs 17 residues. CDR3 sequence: CASGRPRGTGNTGELFF. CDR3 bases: TGTGCTAGTGGCCGACCTCGCGGGACAGGAAACACCGGGGAGCTGTTTTTT.

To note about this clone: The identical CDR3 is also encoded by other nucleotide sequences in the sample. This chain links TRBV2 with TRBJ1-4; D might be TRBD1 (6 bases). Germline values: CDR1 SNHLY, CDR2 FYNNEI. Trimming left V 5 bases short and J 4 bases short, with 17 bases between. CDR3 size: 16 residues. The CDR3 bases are TGTGCCAGCAGTCGATTCGAGCAGGGGCTTAATGAAAAACTGTTTTTT. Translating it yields CASSRFEQGLNEKLFF.

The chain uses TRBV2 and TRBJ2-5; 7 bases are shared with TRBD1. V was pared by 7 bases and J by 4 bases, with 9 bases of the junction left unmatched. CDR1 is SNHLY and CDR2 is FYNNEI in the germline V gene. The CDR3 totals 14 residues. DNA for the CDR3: TGTGCCAGCAACTTCGACAGGGCAGTAGAGACCCAGTACTTC. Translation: CASNFDRAVETQYF.

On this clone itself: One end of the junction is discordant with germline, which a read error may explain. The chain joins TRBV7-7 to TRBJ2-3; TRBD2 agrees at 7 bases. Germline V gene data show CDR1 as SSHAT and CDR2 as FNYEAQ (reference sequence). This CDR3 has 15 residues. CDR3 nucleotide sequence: TGTGCTAGCAGCCCAGGCCAAGGGCGGGAGTATACGCAGTATTTT. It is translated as CASSPGQGREYTQYF.

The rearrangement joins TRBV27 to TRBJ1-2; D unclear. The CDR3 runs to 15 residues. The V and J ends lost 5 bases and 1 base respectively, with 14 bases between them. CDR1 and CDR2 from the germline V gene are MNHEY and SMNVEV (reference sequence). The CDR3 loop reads CASSRSNGNNYGYTF. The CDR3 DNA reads TGTGCCAGCAGTCGATCCAACGGTAATAACTATGGCTACACCTTC.

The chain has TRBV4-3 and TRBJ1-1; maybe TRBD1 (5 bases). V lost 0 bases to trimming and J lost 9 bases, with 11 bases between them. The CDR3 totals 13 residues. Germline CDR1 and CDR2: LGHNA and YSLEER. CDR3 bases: TGCGCCAGCAGCCAAGATGCCGGGGGTCAAGCTTTCTTT. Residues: CASSQDAGGQAFF.

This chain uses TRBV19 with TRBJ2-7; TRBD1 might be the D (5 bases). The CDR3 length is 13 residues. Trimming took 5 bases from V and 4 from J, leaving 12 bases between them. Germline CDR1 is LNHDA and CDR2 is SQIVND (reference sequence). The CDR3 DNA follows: TGTGCCAGTAGTGCAGGGCACGGGTACGAGCAGTACGTC. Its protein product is CASSAGHGYEQYV.

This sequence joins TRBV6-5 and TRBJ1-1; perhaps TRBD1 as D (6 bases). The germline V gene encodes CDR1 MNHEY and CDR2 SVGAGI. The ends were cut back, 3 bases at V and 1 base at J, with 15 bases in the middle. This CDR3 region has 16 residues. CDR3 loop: CASSYLPGVANTEAFF. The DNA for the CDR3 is TGTGCCAGCAGTTATCTTCCAGGGGTCGCGAACACTGAAGCTTTCTTT.

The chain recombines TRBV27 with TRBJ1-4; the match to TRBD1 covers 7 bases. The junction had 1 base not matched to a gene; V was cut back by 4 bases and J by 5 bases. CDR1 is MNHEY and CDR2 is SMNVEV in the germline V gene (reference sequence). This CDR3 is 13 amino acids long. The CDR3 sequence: CASSSGGNEKLFF. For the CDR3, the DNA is TGTGCCAGCAGTTCAGGGGGGAATGAAAAACTGTTTTTT.

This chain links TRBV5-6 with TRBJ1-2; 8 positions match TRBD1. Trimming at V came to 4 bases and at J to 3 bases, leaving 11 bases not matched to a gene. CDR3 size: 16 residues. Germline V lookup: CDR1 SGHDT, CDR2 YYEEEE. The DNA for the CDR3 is TGTGCCAGCAGCCTTAACCCCGGGACAGGTTACTATGGCTACACCTTC. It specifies CASSLNPGTGYYGYTF.

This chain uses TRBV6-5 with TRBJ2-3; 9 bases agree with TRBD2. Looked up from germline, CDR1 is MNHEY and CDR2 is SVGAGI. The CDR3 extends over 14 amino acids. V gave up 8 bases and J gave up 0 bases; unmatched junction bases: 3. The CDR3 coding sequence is TGTGCCAGCGGGGCGGGGGGGAGCACAGATACGCAGTATTTT. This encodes CASGAGGSTDTQYF.

The CDR3, as DNA: TGCGCCAGCAGTCAATCTACCGGGACTAGCGGGGGGGCGGAGACCCAGTACTTC. Residues: CASSQSTGTSGGAETQYF. This chain joins TRBV23-1 and TRBJ2-5; 16 bases line up with TRBD2. TRBV23-1 is identified as an open reading frame with a role that is uncertain. This CDR3 is built from 18 residues. V trimming: 0 bases; J trimming: 5 bases; junction bases outside the gene matches: 6.

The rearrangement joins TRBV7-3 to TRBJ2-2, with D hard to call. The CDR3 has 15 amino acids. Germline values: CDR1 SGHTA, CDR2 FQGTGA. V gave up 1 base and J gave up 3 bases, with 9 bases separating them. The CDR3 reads CASSLSSGDTGELFF. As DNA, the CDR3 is TGTGCCAGCAGCTTAAGTTCCGGAGACACCGGGGAGCTGTTTTTT.